Listed below are T cell receptor beta chains from one sample, sequenced in a study of T-cell reconstitution after alpha-beta-depleted transplantation in children. TCRdb reanalysed the PCR reads using MiXCR and keeps one entry per CDR3 protein. Among around 370,000 distinct CDR3 sequences listed, 16% were seen once. Sequencing was performed on PBMCs, mostly from graft donor cells, taken 360 days after TCRalphabeta/CD19-depleted stem cell transplant. The source of these receptors is a male patient between 2 and 9 years old who had a stem cell transplant for acute lymphoblastic leukemia, so the T cells may come from the graft donor. Both conserved end residues are part of each CDR3. The D gene is left open where the match is weak. Rows may omit the clone size; those that give it use once, few, many or a size class.

TGTGCCAGCTCACCACTAGGCCTCGAGCAGTACTTC CASSPLGLEQYF TRBV18 . TRBJ2-7 .
TGCAGTGCTAGAATTCTGGGGGAGAGCGGGCAGTTCTTC CSARILGESGQFF TRBV20-1 . TRBJ2-1 many
TGTGCCAGCAGTTTTTCGGGACACCTAGGGTACAATGAGCAGTTCTTC CASSFSGHLGYNEQFF TRBV6-5 . TRBJ2-1 .
TGCGCCAGCAGCCAAGGAGTGACATACCCCGGGGGCTATGGCTACACCTTC CASSQGVTYPGGYGYTF TRBV4-3 . TRBJ1-2 many
TGCTCGACGGGACAGCTTCCCTACGAGCAGTACTTC CSTGQLPYEQYF TRBV28 TRBD1 TRBJ2-7 few
TGTGCCAGCAGTTACTCGCAGGGCCCCTACAATGAGCAGTTCTTC CASSYSQGPYNEQFF TRBV6-5 . TRBJ2-1 .
TGTGCCAGCAGCCTAACTAGCGGGAGCCCCAACTACGAGCAGTACTTC CASSLTSGSPNYEQYF TRBV5-5 TRBD2 TRBJ2-7 .
TGTGCCAGCAGTCCCGGGGTGGGAGCGGGAGACGGGGAGCTGTTTTTT CASSPGVGAGDGELFF TRBV12-3/TRBV12-4 TRBD2 TRBJ2-2 .
TGCAGTGCCATCCAGGGGGGCATTGGCACAGATACGCAGTATTTT CSAIQGGIGTDTQYF TRBV20-1 . TRBJ2-3 .
TGCGCCAGCAGCCAAGATCGGCAGGATGGTGAAAAACTGTTTTTT CASSQDRQDGEKLFF TRBV4-3 . TRBJ1-4 .
TGTGCCATCAGTGAGCCCCTTGGGCGTGCCCATTCCGGGGAGCTGTTTTTT CAISEPLGRAHSGELFF TRBV10-3 . TRBJ2-2 few
TGTGCCAGCAGTCTATCGACAGTGTATGGCTACACCTTC CASSLSTVYGYTF TRBV6-2/TRBV6-3 . TRBJ1-2 .
TGCGCCAGCAGCCAAGTTGGACTAGCTGGCACAGATACGCAGTATTTT CASSQVGLAGTDTQYF TRBV4-2 TRBD2 TRBJ2-3 few
TGTGCTAGCAGCTTGACAGGAACTGGGACCCAGTACTTC CASSLTGTGTQYF TRBV7-7 . TRBJ2-5 few
TGCGCCAGCAGCTTCCGCCTGGGCCTCTCCTACGAGCAGTACTTC CASSFRLGLSYEQYF TRBV5-1 . TRBJ2-7 few
TGCGCCAGCAGTGAGTCGTTGCTAGCGGAGGGGGGCCGGGTCCGGGAGCAGTTCTTC CASSESLLAEGGRVREQFF TRBV10-2 . TRBJ2-1 .
TGCGCCAGCAGCTTGAATCCGGGACTAACAACAGCCAAAAACATTCAGTACTTC CASSLNPGLTTAKNIQYF TRBV5-1 TRBD2 TRBJ2-4 many
TGTGCCAGCAGTTTCCACATTTACGAGCAGTACTTC CASSFHIYEQYF TRBV12-3/TRBV12-4 . TRBJ2-7 few
TGTGCCAGCTCACCGGCGGGGCCTGACAGTCTCGGAAACACCATATATTTT CASSPAGPDSLGNTIYF TRBV18 . TRBJ1-3 few
TGCAGCGTTGTAGTTTCGCGGGTGAACACCGGGGAGCTGTTTTTT CSVVVSRVNTGELFF TRBV29-1 . TRBJ2-2 .
TGTGCCATCCGGGGTAACTATGGCTACACCTTC CAIRGNYGYTF TRBV30 . TRBJ1-2 few
TGTGCCAGCAGCTTAGTAGTGTTGGGACTAGCGGGATCTGAGCAGTTCTTC CASSLVVLGLAGSEQFF TRBV7-2 TRBD2 TRBJ2-1 few
TGTGCCAGCAGCGAATACCTAGCGGGAGGGTACAAAAACATTCAGTACTTC CASSEYLAGGYKNIQYF TRBV7-2 TRBD2 TRBJ2-4 many
TGTGCCAGCAGTTTAATTCCCGGGACAGGGAACTACGAGCAGTACTTC CASSLIPGTGNYEQYF TRBV28 TRBD1 TRBJ2-7 few
TGTGCCAGCAGTTACGATGGAGGTGGCTACACCTTC CASSYDGGGYTF TRBV6-2/TRBV6-3 . TRBJ1-2 few
TGCGCCAGCAGCCTTGCCCCGACCCAAGAGACCCAGTACTTC CASSLAPTQETQYF TRBV5-1 . TRBJ2-5 .
TGCAGTGCTAGCCCAACTAGCGGGAACTACAGTGAGCAGTTCTTC CSASPTSGNYSEQFF TRBV20-1 TRBD2 TRBJ2-1 .
TGTGCCAGCAGTGTCGGACTAGCGGGAGGGAGAACAGATACGCAGTATTTT CASSVGLAGGRTDTQYF TRBV6-1 TRBD2 TRBJ2-3 .
TGTGCCAGCAGCCAAGAGAGTAGCTTTGGTGAGCAGTTCTTC CASSQESSFGEQFF TRBV3-1 . TRBJ2-1 few
TGTGCCAGCTCCTCCCCCCGACAGGGCTTTCGCGAGCAGTACTTC CASSSPRQGFREQYF TRBV12-3/TRBV12-4 TRBD1 TRBJ2-7 few
TGTGCCAGCCGGGTTGGGCCTAGCGGGTTCCCGGATGAGCAGTTCTTC CASRVGPSGFPDEQFF TRBV2 TRBD2 TRBJ2-1 few
TGTGCCACCGGCCTGGGGCAGGGGGGAACCGGGGAGCTGTTTTTT CATGLGQGGTGELFF TRBV24-1 . TRBJ2-2 few